This note documents a single T cell receptor (beta chain) sequence. Its antigen remains unknown. CDR1 SGHRS and CDR2 YFSETQ come from the germline V gene. V lost 0 bases and J 7 bases, leaving 16 bases between the germline ends. The CDR3 consists of 16 residues. This sample is drawn from a study of Graves' ophthalmopathy and Graves' hyperthyroidism. Broader study findings: Appearing in blood as well were most expanded thyroid clonotypes above 0.001 frequency. Ophthalmopathy progression prediction by the model yielded a sensitivity of about 70% and a specificity of less than 75%.

Amplified TCR beta CDR3 regions were obtained using RNA transcripts as template. HTBI primers were used in a first-round RT-PCR, which preceded a second-round multiplex PCR. MiXCR, run by TCRdb on the multiplex PCR reads, gives a single entry per CDR3 protein. Here the sample spans about 240,000 distinct CDR3 sequences, around 45% being singletons. For donors with ophthalmopathy, the disease showed moderate-to-severe activity, reached CAS ≥3 and NOSPECS ≥4, and had lasted under 3 months. PBMCs were density-gradient isolated from about 9.6 ml fresh blood. This receptor was obtained from an adult man with Graves' ophthalmopathy. Specimen: peripheral blood. The genes are TRBV5-1 and TRBJ2-2, with D perhaps matching TRBD2 (5 bases). The CDR3 DNA follows: TGCGCCAGCAGCTTGGGCGCGGGCCCGCCTTACGGGGAGCTGTTTTTT. It yields the protein CASSLGAGPPYGELFF.